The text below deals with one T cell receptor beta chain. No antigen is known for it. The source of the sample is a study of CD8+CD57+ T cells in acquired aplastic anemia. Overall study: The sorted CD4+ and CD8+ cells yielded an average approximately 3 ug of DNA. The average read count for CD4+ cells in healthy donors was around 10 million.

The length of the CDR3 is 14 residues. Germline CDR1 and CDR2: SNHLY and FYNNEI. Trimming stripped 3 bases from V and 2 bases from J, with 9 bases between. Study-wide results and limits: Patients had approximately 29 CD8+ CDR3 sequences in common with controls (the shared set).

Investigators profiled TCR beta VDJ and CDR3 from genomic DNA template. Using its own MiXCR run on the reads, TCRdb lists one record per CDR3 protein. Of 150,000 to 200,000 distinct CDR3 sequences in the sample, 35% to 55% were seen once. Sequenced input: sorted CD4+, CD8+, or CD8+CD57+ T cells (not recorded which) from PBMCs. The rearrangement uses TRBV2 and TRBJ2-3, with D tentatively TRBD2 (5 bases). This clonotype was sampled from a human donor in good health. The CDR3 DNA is TGTGCCAGCAGTGATTTAGCGAACACAGATACGCAGTATTTT. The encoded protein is CASSDLANTDTQYF. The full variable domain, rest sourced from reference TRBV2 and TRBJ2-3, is EPEVTQTPSHQVTQMGQEVILRCVPISNHLYFYWYRQILGQKVEFLVSFYNNEISEKSEIFDDQFSVERPDGSNFTLKIRSTKLEDSAMYFCASSDLANTDTQYFGPGTRLTVL.